The T cell receptor beta chain under discussion was sequenced for a study of post-analysis software for immune sequencing data. Study information: The disease courses covered relapsing-remitting, secondary progressive and progressive-relapsing multiple sclerosis.

Prepared libraries of TCR beta cDNA carried unique molecular identifiers. TCRdb analysed the PCR reads with MiXCR anew, one entry per CDR3 protein. The data contain roughly 150,000 distinct CDR3 sequences, about 36% of them singletons. Germline V gene lookup returns CDR1 SGHAT and CDR2 FQDESV (reference sequence). Trimming cost V 8 bases and J 5 bases; bases outside gene matches: 10. The CDR3 has 14 amino acids. This TCR was sampled from a girl under 18 with multiple sclerosis. The V gene is TRBV11-1, the J gene TRBJ2-5; 8 positions agree with TRBD2. Sample: blood, taken after autologous hematopoietic stem cell transplantation. The CDR3 DNA is TGTGCCAGCGGCCAGGGACTAGATAAGGAGACCCAGTACTTC. It is translated as CASGQGLDKETQYF.